There are many counts of the clone carrying this T cell receptor beta chain. Its specificity is unknown. These data come from a study of T cells in Graves' hyperthyroidism and ophthalmopathy. V lost 1 base, J lost 7 bases, and 19 bases lay in between. The CDR3 length is 17 residues. Regarding the study as a whole: Ophthalmopathy onset followed model prediction by a median approximately 5.9 months.

There were TCR beta CDR3 regions amplified from RNA transcripts. Initially, a first-round RT-PCR of the TCR CDR3 employed the HTBI primer set. TCRdb independently ran MiXCR on the multiplex PCR reads; one entry per CDR3 protein. The table lists around 420,000 distinct CDR3 sequences, around 13% of them singletons. Newly diagnosed patients aged 18 to 65 had hyperthyroidism of under 2 months' duration. Sequenced sample: blood. This chain uses TRBV12-3 or TRBV12-4 with TRBJ2-2, with no clear D. The source of this sequence is a woman aged 18-30 years with Graves' hyperthyroidism. DNA of the CDR3: TGTGCCAGCAGTTTAGGTGTTTGGCACCTGGAAGGCGGGGAGCTGTTTTTT. As protein: CASSLGVWHLEGGELFF.